This T cell receptor beta chain was identified during a study of cytomegalovirus exposure and HLA in healthy donors. The study did not record CMV serostatus for this donor. As to this clone: As yet, its antigen is unknown.

Study-wide findings and caveats: Through in vitro validation, three CMV-associated chains were shown to be specific for CMV antigens.

Primers included in the PCR were 60 Vbeta and 13 Jbeta primers. Here immunoSEQ multiplex PCR was the method, and the copy in TCRdb shows in-frame clones only, minus some. Of some 61,000 clones detected, approximately 75% appear once; the ten largest clones hold about 7%. Sequenced input: PBMCs. The source of this sequence is a human donor in good health.

Written as DNA, the CDR3 is TGTGCCAGCTCACTCGACAGGCCGGCAGGAGATACGCAGTATTTT. Translating gives CASSLDRPAGDTQYF. The rearrangement joins TRBV18 to TRBJ2-3, with a tentative D call TRBD1 (6 bases). The CDR3 extends over 15 amino acids. CDR1 is KGHSH, CDR2 LQKENI, per germline. Trimming cost V 4 bases and J 5 bases, with 16 bases left between them.